The 12 T cell receptor beta chains below all came from one sample that was sequenced in a study of blood T cell repertoires in COVID-19. Assay used: immunoSEQ multiplex PCR; TCRdb lists only in-frame clones, some missing. The table includes 200,000 to 250,000 clones, around nine tenths detected once. The sequenced material came from peripheral blood. The receptors here all came from a woman aged 60-70 years who had recovered from COVID-19.

This rearrangement joins TRBV4-3 to TRBJ2-7; TRBD2 agrees at 7 bases. Germline CDR1 LGHNA, CDR2 YSLEER. The CDR3 has 15 residues. V was clipped by 1 base and J by 2 bases; unmatched bases: 5. DNA for the CDR3: TGCGCCAGCAGCCAAGGGTGGGCGGGGGCCTACGAGCAGTACTTC. Translation gives CASSQGWAGAYEQYF.

The V and J genes are TRBV7-9 and TRBJ2-7, with TRBD1 as a possible D gene (5 bases). Germline V lookup: CDR1 SEHNR, CDR2 FQNEAQ (reference sequence). The length of the CDR3 is 15 residues. The V gene lost 2 bases and the J gene lost 5 bases, with 16 bases spanning the gap. CDR3 in DNA: TGTGCCAGCAGCTTAACCCCCCAGGGATCCCACGAGCAGTACTTC. It translates to CASSLTPQGSHEQYF.

This sequence joins TRBV7-3 and TRBJ1-5; TRBD1 aligns across 7 bases. CDR1 is SGHTA, CDR2 FQGTGA, per germline. This CDR3 contains 13 residues. J gave up 4 bases and V 4 bases, and 1 base lay outside the gene matches. The CDR3 sequence is CASSWDRNQPQHF. The CDR3 DNA reads as TGTGCCAGCAGCTGGGACAGAAATCAGCCCCAGCATTTT. Supplemented by reference TRBV7-3 and TRBJ1-5, the full variable domain reads GAGVSQTPSNKVTEKGKYVELRCDPISGHTALYWYRQSLGQGPEFLIYFQGTGAADDSGLPNDRFFAVRPEGSVSTLKIQRTERGDSAVYLCASSWDRNQPQHFGDGTRLSIL.

This clone showed up just a few times. V gene TRBV2 combines with J gene TRBJ1-1; weak D call: TRBD1 (6 bases). V was clipped by 3 bases and J by 11 bases, with 13 bases between them. CDR3 size: 12 residues. Germline V gives CDR1 SNHLY, CDR2 FYNNEI. As DNA, the CDR3 is TGTGCCAGCAGTGACACAGGGCTCGCCGCTTTCTTT. Translating it yields CASSDTGLAAFF.

The CDR3 DNA reads as TGTGCCAGCAGCTCGGGAACAGGGGGGACGAACAATGAGCAGTTCTTC. Encoded protein: CASSSGTGGTNNEQFF. The genes are TRBV7-3 and TRBJ2-1; 8 nucleotides agree with TRBD1. The length of the CDR3 is 16 residues. With V trimmed by 4 bases and J by 5 bases, 10 bases remained unmatched. Germline V gene lookup returns CDR1 SGHTA and CDR2 FQGTGA.

This clone appeared once. The V gene is TRBV25-1, the J gene TRBJ2-2; 7 positions agree with TRBD2. The V segment lost 4 bases and the J segment 7 bases; nucleotides outside the gene matches: 12. CDR3 length: 16 amino acids. Germline V CDR1 and CDR2: MGHDK, SYGVNS. CDR3 nucleotide sequence: TGTGCCAGCAGTGCTGGGACTACCTTCCGAAACGGGGAGCTGTTTTTT. This codes for CASSAGTTFRNGELFF.

V gene TRBV7-2 combines with J gene TRBJ2-2; 7 nucleotides match TRBD2. V trimming: 1 base; J trimming: 7 bases; junction bases outside the gene matches: 3. Germline-derived CDR1 and CDR2 are SGHTA and FQGNSA. The CDR3 has 14 amino acids. Written as DNA, the CDR3 is TGTGCCAGCAGCTTAGGGCTAGCGGTCGGGGAGCTGTTTTTT. It encodes CASSLGLAVGELFF.

J is TRBJ2-3 and V is TRBV7-3; D is possibly TRBD2 (5 bases). In germline, CDR1 is SGHTA, CDR2 FQGTGA. V lost 5 bases and J lost 5, with 14 bases in between. The CDR3 has 14 residues. DNA of the CDR3: TGTGCCAGCAGCCCGCGGACTGGAAGAGATACGCAGTATTTT. It translates to CASSPRTGRDTQYF.

Only a few counts were recorded for this clone. The chain combines TRBV5-4 with TRBJ2-1; 10 bases line up with TRBD1. Germline V lookup: CDR1 SGHNT, CDR2 YYREEE (reference sequence). CDR3 size: 15 residues. Losses at the gene ends were 4 bases for V and 4 bases for J; bases not matched to a gene: 5. Written as DNA, the CDR3 is TGTGCCAGCAGCACGGGGACAGGGGTGTACAATGAGCAGTTCTTC. The encoded protein is CASSTGTGVYNEQFF.

This clone was picked up one time. The CDR3 nucleotides are TGTGCCAGCAATTCGGGTGTCTCTGGGGCCAACGTCCTGACTTTC. Protein sequence: CASNSGVSGANVLTF. The rearrangement uses TRBV6-5 and TRBJ2-6; no reliable D call. The CDR3 is 15 amino acids. V gave up 7 bases and J gave up 0 bases, with 10 bases separating them. Germline V gives CDR1 MNHEY, CDR2 SVGAGI.

This clone is a singleton in its sample. The chain recombines TRBV7-2 with TRBJ2-1; D remains unclear. The V gene lost 2 bases and the J gene lost 7 bases, with 6 bases spanning the gap. Per germline, CDR1 SGHTA and CDR2 FQGNSA. The CDR3 is made up of 12 amino acids. CDR3 protein: CASSLLRNEQFF. In DNA form, the CDR3 reads TGTGCCAGCAGCTTACTGCGGAATGAGCAGTTCTTC. Full variable domain (missing parts from reference TRBV7-2 and TRBJ2-1): GAGVSQSPSNKVTEKGKDVELRCDPISGHTALYWYRQSLGQGLEFLIYFQGNSAPDKSGLPSDRFSAERTGGSVSTLTIQRTQQEDSAVYLCASSLLRNEQFFGPGTRLTVL.

The chain employs TRBV6-4 and TRBJ2-7; D may be TRBD2 (5 bases). V lost 2 bases and J 2 bases, leaving 13 bases between the germline ends. Germline V lookup: CDR1 MRHNA, CDR2 SNTAGT. The CDR3 runs to 15 residues. The CDR3 sequence: CASSDPRRRTYEQYF. The CDR3 DNA reads TGTGCCAGCAGTGACCCAAGGAGGAGAACCTACGAGCAGTACTTC.